Below are 20 T cell receptor beta chains sequenced from a single sample in a study of T cells after yellow fever vaccination. TCRdb called the 5' RACE reads again in MiXCR, with one record for every CDR3 protein. The sample includes about 320,000 distinct CDR3 sequences, 9.5% to 15% of them seen just once. The sample was CD4+ T cells sorted from PBMCs, taken 15 days after the yellow fever booster vaccination. The receptors shown here come from a young man who received the YFV17D yellow fever vaccine.

This clonotype appeared once. The chain uses TRBV6-2 or TRBV6-3 and TRBJ2-3; 8 bases are shared with TRBD1. The V segment lost 2 bases and the J segment 3 bases; nucleotides outside the gene matches: 10. The germline V gene has CDR1 MNHEY and CDR2 SVGEGT. The CDR3 loop spans 17 amino acids. The CDR3 region is CASSYGQGAKGTDTQYF. Written as DNA, the CDR3 is TGTGCCAGCAGTTACGGGCAGGGGGCGAAGGGAACAGATACGCAGTATTTT.

The V gene is TRBV20-1, the J gene TRBJ2-1; weak D call: TRBD1 (5 bases). This CDR3 has 12 amino acids. Per the germline V gene, CDR1 is DFQATT and CDR2 is SNEGSKA (reference sequence). The V and J ends lost 4 bases and 8 bases respectively, with 12 bases between them. The CDR3 DNA reads TGCAGTGCTATCGCCAGGGTCTATGAGCAGTTCTTC. Translation gives CSAIARVYEQFF.

This clonotype showed up many times. V and J are TRBV4-1 and TRBJ2-3; D gene ambiguous. The V end was cut by 0 bases, the J end by 7 bases, with 5 bases between. Germline assignment: CDR1 MGHRA and CDR2 YSYEKL. The CDR3 covers 12 residues. CDR3 in amino acids: CASSQDRNTQYF. CDR3 nucleotide sequence: TGCGCCAGCAGCCAAGATAGGAATACGCAGTATTTT.

The chain uses TRBV11-1 and TRBJ2-3; 7 nucleotides match TRBD1. This CDR3 comprises 17 residues. Germline V CDR1 and CDR2: SGHAT, FQDESV (reference sequence). The V gene end was trimmed by 2 bases and the J gene end by 2 bases; junction bases not matched to a gene: 10. CDR3 nucleotide sequence: TGTGCCAGCAGCTTACTCCCCGACAGGGCGATCACAGATACGCAGTATTTT. This codes for CASSLLPDRAITDTQYF.

The rearrangement uses TRBV7-2 and TRBJ2-1; 13 bases are a match to TRBD2. V trimming: 5 bases; J trimming: 8 bases; junction bases outside the gene matches: 12. The CDR3 length is 17 residues. CDR1 and CDR2 (germline): SGHTA, FQGNSA. CDR3 in amino acids: CASSILPGLAGLDEQFF. CDR3 DNA: TGTGCCAGCAGCATTCTCCCGGGACTAGCGGGGTTAGATGAGCAGTTCTTC.

The sample holds one count of this clonotype. Just one base apart from a much larger clone, this may be a read error. The V and J genes are TRBV20-1 and TRBJ2-7, with 10 bases that match TRBD2. The V segment lost 8 bases and the J segment 7 bases; nucleotides outside the gene matches: 17. CDR3 length: 15 residues. Per the germline V gene, CDR1 is DFQATT and CDR2 is SNEGSKA (reference sequence). The chain's CDR3 is CSTPAPLAGEEEQYF. The CDR3 DNA reads TGCAGTACCCCAGCCCCCCTAGCGGGGGAAGAGGAGCAGTACTTC.

The sample holds a few counts of this clonotype. The rearrangement links TRBV4-2 to TRBJ1-4; no reliable D call. V was trimmed by 1 base and J by 7 bases, leaving 16 bases between them. Germline V gives CDR1 LGHNA, CDR2 YNFKEQ. The CDR3 has 16 residues. CDR3 sequence reads: CASSQGGNWEGEKLFF. CDR3 DNA sequence: TGTGCCAGCAGCCAAGGTGGGAACTGGGAGGGTGAAAAACTGTTTTTT.

The sample holds a few counts of this clonotype. The V and J genes are TRBV7-2 and TRBJ2-6; D perhaps matches TRBD1 (5 bases). V lost 5 bases and J lost 0, with 17 bases in between. Germline loops: CDR1 SGHTA, CDR2 FQGNSA. The CDR3 covers 18 residues. CDR3 loop: CASSARGRVYSGANVLTF. In nucleotides, the CDR3 is TGTGCCAGCAGCGCAAGGGGCAGGGTGTACTCTGGGGCCAACGTCCTGACTTTC.

This clonotype was detected ten times or more. The chain couples TRBV7-6 to TRBJ1-1; the D is unclear. The germline V and J ends were trimmed by 5 bases and 1 base, with 8 bases remaining between them. This CDR3 region has 13 residues. The germline gives CDR1 SGHVS, CDR2 FNYEAQ. The CDR3 DNA follows: TGTGCCAGCAGCCGTACAGAGAACACTGAAGCTTTCTTT. This encodes CASSRTENTEAFF.

The V call is TRBV4-1, the J call TRBJ1-6; no reliable D call. Germline-derived CDR1 and CDR2 are MGHRA and YSYEKL. The CDR3 totals 17 residues. The V end lost 4 bases, the J end lost 2 bases, and 15 bases lay between the germline ends. CDR3 residues: CASSPQRRGPYNSPLHF. CDR3 DNA: TGCGCCAGCAGCCCTCAAAGGCGCGGGCCCTATAATTCACCCCTCCACTTT.

In this sample, this clonotype turned up a few times. The chain is built from TRBV12-3 or TRBV12-4 and TRBJ2-7, with 10 bases fitting TRBD2. Trimming removed 6 bases from V and 6 bases from J; junction bases left unmatched: 11. The CDR3 contains 15 residues. The CDR3 protein is CASSRIQRGGREQYF. DNA for the CDR3: TGTGCCAGCAGCCGAATTCAGCGGGGGGGCCGCGAGCAGTACTTC.

CDR3 bases: TGTGCCAGTAGTATTCAACTAGCGGGGCGCGGGGATACGCAGTATTTT. Translation gives CASSIQLAGRGDTQYF. V is TRBV19 and J is TRBJ2-3; TRBD2 matches 10 bases. Per the germline V gene, CDR1 is LNHDA and CDR2 is SQIVND (reference sequence). The CDR3 loop spans 16 amino acids. With V trimmed by 3 bases and J by 6 bases, 9 bases remained unmatched.

At least ten counts were recorded for this clonotype. The V and J genes are TRBV7-9 and TRBJ2-5, with a possible D match to TRBD2 (6 bases). The V end lost 6 bases, the J end lost 1 base, and 12 bases lay between the germline ends. The CDR3 covers 14 residues. In germline, CDR1 is SEHNR, CDR2 FQNEAQ (reference sequence). The CDR3 DNA follows: TGTGCCAGCAGGGAGGGGACGGTCCAAGAGACCCAGTACTTC. This gives the protein CASREGTVQETQYF.

This clonotype was seen a handful of times. The gene calls are TRBV7-2 and TRBJ1-5; TRBD1 matches 7 bases. The V and J ends lost 1 base and 5 bases, in that order; junction bases with no gene match: 2. Looked up from germline, CDR1 is SGHTA and CDR2 is FQGNSA. The CDR3 is 14 residues long. The chain's CDR3 is CASSLVDRDQPQHF. The CDR3 DNA reads TGTGCCAGCAGCTTAGTAGACAGGGATCAGCCCCAGCATTTT.

This rearrangement joins TRBV28 to TRBJ1-3; 7 bases agree with TRBD1. Trimming at V came to 2 bases and at J to 0 bases, leaving 4 bases not matched to a gene. CDR1 is MDHEN and CDR2 is SYDVKM in the germline V gene. The length of the CDR3 is 16 residues. The CDR3 DNA reads TGTGCCAGCAGTTTACCGAGGGGGCACTCTGGAAACACCATATATTTT. Translated: CASSLPRGHSGNTIYF.

V is TRBV5-1 and J is TRBJ2-2, with 8 bases identical to TRBD1. With 2 bases clipped from V and 3 bases from J, the junction kept 12 bases outside the gene matches. This CDR3 has 18 amino acids. Germline assignment: CDR1 SGHRS and CDR2 YFSETQ. This CDR3 is CASSFQYDRGQYTGELFF. CDR3 sequence (DNA): TGCGCCAGCAGCTTTCAATATGACAGGGGCCAATACACCGGGGAGCTGTTTTTT.

This clonotype appeared a few times. The chain couples TRBV15 to TRBJ1-2; D is unresolved. The CDR3 runs 17 residues. The V end lost 0 bases, the J end lost 3 bases, and 17 bases lay between the germline ends. Germline CDR1 LNHNV, CDR2 YYDKDF (reference sequence). The CDR3 protein is CATSRDAESSGDYGYTF. Here the CDR3 DNA reads TGTGCCACCAGCAGAGATGCGGAGTCGAGTGGAGACTATGGCTACACCTTC.

CDR3 coding DNA: TGCGCCAGCAGCCAAGATTTTACGGCGGGGGGGTACCCAGATACGCAGTATTTT. Protein product: CASSQDFTAGGYPDTQYF. The chain joins TRBV4-3 to TRBJ2-3, with 9 bases that match TRBD2. The V and J ends lost 0 bases and 4 bases, in that order; junction bases with no gene match: 11. The CDR3 totals 18 residues. Germline-derived CDR1 and CDR2 are LGHNA and YSLEER.

The gene calls are TRBV9 and TRBJ2-1, with D possibly matching TRBD1 (5 bases). Trimming left V 4 bases short and J 3 bases short, with 17 bases between. The CDR3 covers 16 residues. Looked up from germline, CDR1 is SGDLS and CDR2 is YYNGEE. The CDR3 DNA reads TGTGCCAGCAGCCCCAGGGTGGCGGCCCACTACAATGAGCAGTTCTTC. This translates into CASSPRVAAHYNEQFF. Based on the CDR3 plus reference TRBV9 and TRBJ2-1, the full variable domain is DSGVTQTPKHLITATGQRVTLRCSPRSGDLSVYWYQQSLDQGLQFLIQYYNGEERAKGNILERFSAQQFPDLHSELNLSSLELGDSALYFCASSPRVAAHYNEQFFGPGTRLTVL.

This clonotype turned up a few times. The chain recombines TRBV6-5 with TRBJ2-3; TRBD2 aligns across 7 bases. V lost 4 bases to trimming and J lost 0 bases; unmatched junction nucleotides: 4. Germline V CDR1 and CDR2: MNHEY, SVGAGI. CDR3 size: 15 residues. The CDR3 DNA is TGTGCCAGCAGTTCCAGCGGGGAAAGCACAGATACGCAGTATTTT. It encodes CASSSSGESTDTQYF.